The present entry profiles one T cell receptor (beta chain) with its context. The authors' processing: Amplification of reference gene primers was used by the study to estimate nucleated cell counts. The table came from immunoSEQ multiplex PCR; TCRdb's copy has only in-frame clones and leaves some out. V and J calls and clone size are copied from that table; D and trimming were computed from the DNA. The table has about 500,000 clones, roughly 87% seen once; the top ten hold 0.8% to 0.9%. The sample belongs to a study of blood T cell repertoires in COVID-19. Overall study context: T cells, B-cell-depleted T cells, or PBMCs supplied cDNA or gDNA.

This CDR3 has 15 residues. Deletions cut 4 bases from V and 9 bases from J, with 17 bases between. In germline, CDR1 is SGHTS, CDR2 YDEGEE. Specimen: peripheral blood. The origin of this receptor is a man aged 18 to 35 with COVID-19, enrolled during active disease. This chain links TRBV5-8 with TRBJ1-6; maybe TRBD1 (6 bases). Here the CDR3 reads CASSTLGGRGSPLHF. CDR3 nucleotide sequence: TGTGCCAGCAGCACCCTCGGAGGCAGGGGTTCACCCCTCCACTTT.